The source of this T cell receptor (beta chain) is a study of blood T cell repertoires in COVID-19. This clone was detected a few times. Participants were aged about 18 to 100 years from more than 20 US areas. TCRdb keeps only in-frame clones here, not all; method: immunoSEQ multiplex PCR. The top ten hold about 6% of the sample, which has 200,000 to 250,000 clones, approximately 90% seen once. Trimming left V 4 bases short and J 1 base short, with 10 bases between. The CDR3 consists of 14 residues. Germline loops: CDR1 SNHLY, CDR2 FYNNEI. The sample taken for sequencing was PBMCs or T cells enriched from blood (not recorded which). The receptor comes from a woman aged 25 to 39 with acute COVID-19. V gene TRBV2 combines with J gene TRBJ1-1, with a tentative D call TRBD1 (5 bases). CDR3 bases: TGTGCCAGCAGTGCTTGGGGGGGGAACACTGAAGCTTTCTTT. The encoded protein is CASSAWGGNTEAFF.